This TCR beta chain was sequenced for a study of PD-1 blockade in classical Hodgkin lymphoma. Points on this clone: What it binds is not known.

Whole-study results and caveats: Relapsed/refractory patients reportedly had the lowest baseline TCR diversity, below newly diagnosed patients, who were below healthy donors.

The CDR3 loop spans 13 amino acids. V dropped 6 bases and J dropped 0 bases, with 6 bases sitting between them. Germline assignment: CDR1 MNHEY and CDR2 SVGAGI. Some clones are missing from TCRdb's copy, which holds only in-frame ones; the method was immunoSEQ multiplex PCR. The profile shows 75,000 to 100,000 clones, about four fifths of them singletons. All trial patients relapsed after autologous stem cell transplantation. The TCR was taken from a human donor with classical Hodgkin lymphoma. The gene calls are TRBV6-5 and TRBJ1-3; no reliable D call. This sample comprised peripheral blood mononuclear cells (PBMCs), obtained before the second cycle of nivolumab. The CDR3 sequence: CASSSSSGNTIYF. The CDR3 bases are TGTGCCAGCAGCAGCTCCTCTGGAAACACCATATATTTT.